Following are 6 T cell receptor beta chains from one sample sequenced in a study of T cell repertoires in cytomegalovirus infection. TCRdb recomputed calls from the reads with MiXCR, one row per CDR3 protein. The sample lists about 490,000 distinct CDR3 sequences, over 9% occurring once. Sequenced sample: PBMCs. These receptors all come from a human donor in good health (CMV status not recorded). Some clones in this sample may be carry-over from other donors' samples.

This clonotype was detected ten times or more. The genes are TRBV6-5 and TRBJ2-2; no reliable D call. The CDR3 covers 18 residues. V lost 4 bases and J lost 2, with 20 bases in between. CDR1 is MNHEY and CDR2 is SVGAGI in the germline V gene. The CDR3 bases are TGTGCCAGCAGTTTACACCACAGAACATTTATCAACACCGGGGAGCTGTTTTTT. This encodes CASSLHHRTFINTGELFF.

This clonotype has ten or more counts. The chain uses TRBV24-1 and TRBJ2-2; TRBD1 might be the D (5 bases). Per the germline V gene, CDR1 is KGHDR and CDR2 is SFDVKD. The germline V and J ends were trimmed by 2 bases and 0 bases, with 9 bases remaining between them. The CDR3 is 16 amino acids. The CDR3 DNA reads TGTGCCACCAGTGATTCTCGCAGGGCGAACACCGGGGAGCTGTTTTTT. Protein: CATSDSRRANTGELFF.

Comment on this clonotype: A much larger clonotype is one base distant, so this may be a read error. The chain joins TRBV12-3 or TRBV12-4 to TRBJ1-2, with a possible D match to TRBD1 (6 bases). The CDR3 loop spans 15 amino acids. Trimming took 2 bases from V and 4 from J, leaving 14 bases between them. The CDR3, as DNA: TGTGCCAGCAGTTTAAATTACAGGGCCGGCTATGGCTACACCTTC. Translation: CASSLNYRAGYGYTF.

The chain carries TRBV28 and TRBJ2-1, with D perhaps TRBD2 (5 bases). CDR3 size: 12 residues. Trimming cost V 7 bases and J 7 bases, with 11 bases left between them. In germline, CDR1 is MDHEN, CDR2 SYDVKM. CDR3 in DNA: TGTGCCAGCATTTCGACGGGGAATGAGCAGTTCTTC. It is translated as CASISTGNEQFF.

Ten or more counts support this clonotype. One end of the junction does not line up with germline, which may come from a read error. The rearrangement joins TRBV7-8 to TRBJ2-1; 11 bases match TRBD2. Germline CDR1 and CDR2: SGHVS and FQNEAQ. The CDR3 covers 12 residues. The CDR3 region has the DNA TGTGCCAGCAGCTCAATAGCGGGGGGGCAAATCTTC. Translation: CASSSIAGGQIF.

This clonotype was counted ten times or more. The chain carries TRBV7-9 and TRBJ2-7; D possibly corresponds to TRBD2 (7 bases). Germline loops: CDR1 SEHNR, CDR2 FQNEAQ (reference sequence). CDR3 length: 14 residues. V lost 7 bases, J lost 4 bases, and 17 bases lay in between. DNA for the CDR3: TGTGCCAGCACCTGGGGGGGCCCCCTTTACGAGCAGTACTTC. Protein product: CASTWGGPLYEQYF.